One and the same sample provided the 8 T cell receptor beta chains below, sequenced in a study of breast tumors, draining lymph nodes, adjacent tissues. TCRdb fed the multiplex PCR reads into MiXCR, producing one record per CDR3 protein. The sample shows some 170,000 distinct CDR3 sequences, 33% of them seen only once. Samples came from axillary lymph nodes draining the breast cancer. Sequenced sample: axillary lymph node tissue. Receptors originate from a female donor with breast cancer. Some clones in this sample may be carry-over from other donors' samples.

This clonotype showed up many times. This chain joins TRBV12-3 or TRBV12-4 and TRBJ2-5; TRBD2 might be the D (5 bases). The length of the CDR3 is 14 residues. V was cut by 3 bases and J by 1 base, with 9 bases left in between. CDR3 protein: CASSFRGAQETQYF. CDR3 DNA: TGTGCCAGCAGTTTCCGGGGTGCCCAAGAGACCCAGTACTTC.

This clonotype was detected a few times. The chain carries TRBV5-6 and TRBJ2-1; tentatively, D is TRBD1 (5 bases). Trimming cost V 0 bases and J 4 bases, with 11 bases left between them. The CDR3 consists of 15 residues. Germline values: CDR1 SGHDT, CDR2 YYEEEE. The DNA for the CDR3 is TGTGCCAGCAGCTTGGGCAGGGCCGAATACAATGAGCAGTTCTTC. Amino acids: CASSLGRAEYNEQFF. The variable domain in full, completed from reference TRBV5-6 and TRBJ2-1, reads DAGVTQSPTHLIKTRGQQVTLRCSPKSGHDTVSWYQQALGQGPQFIFQYYEEEERQRGNFPDRFSGHQFPNYSSELNVNALLLGDSALYLCASSLGRAEYNEQFFGPGTRLTVL.

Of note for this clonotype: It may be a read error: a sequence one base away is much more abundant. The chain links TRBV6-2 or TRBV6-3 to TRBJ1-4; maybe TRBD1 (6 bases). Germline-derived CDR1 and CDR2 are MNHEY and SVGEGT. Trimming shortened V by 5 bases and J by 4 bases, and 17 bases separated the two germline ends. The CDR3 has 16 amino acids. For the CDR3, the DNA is TGTGCCAGCAGTCACTTCCCGACAGGTCTTAATGAAAAACTGTTTTTT. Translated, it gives CASSHFPTGLNEKLFF.

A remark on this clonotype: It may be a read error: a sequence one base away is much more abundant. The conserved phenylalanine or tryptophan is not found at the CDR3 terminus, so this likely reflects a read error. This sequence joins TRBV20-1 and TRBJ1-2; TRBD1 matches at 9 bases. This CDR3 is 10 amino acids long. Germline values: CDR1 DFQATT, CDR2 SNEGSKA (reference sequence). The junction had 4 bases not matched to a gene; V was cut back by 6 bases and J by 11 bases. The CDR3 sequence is CSARDREYTT. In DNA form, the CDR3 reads TGCAGTGCGAGGGACAGGGAGTACACCACC.

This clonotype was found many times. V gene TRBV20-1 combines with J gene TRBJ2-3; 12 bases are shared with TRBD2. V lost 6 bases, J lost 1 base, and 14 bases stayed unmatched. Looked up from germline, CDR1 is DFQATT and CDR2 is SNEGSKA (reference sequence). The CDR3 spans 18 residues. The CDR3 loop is CSALRQGRLAGGTDTQYF. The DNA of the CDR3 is TGCAGTGCCCTTAGACAGGGGCGACTAGCGGGAGGCACAGATACGCAGTATTTT.

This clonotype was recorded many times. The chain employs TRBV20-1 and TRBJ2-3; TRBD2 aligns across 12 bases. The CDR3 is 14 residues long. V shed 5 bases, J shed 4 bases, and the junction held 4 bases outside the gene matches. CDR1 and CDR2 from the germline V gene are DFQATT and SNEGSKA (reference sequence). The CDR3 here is CSALTSGSSDTQYF. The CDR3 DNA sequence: TGCAGTGCTTTGACTAGCGGGAGTTCAGATACGCAGTATTTT.

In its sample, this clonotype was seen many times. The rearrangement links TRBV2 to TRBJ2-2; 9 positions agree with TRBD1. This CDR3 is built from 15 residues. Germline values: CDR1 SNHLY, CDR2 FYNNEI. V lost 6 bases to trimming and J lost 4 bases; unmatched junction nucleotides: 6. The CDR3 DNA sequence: TGTGCCAGCAGCCCGGACAGGGGCGGCACCGGGGAGCTGTTTTTT. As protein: CASSPDRGGTGELFF.

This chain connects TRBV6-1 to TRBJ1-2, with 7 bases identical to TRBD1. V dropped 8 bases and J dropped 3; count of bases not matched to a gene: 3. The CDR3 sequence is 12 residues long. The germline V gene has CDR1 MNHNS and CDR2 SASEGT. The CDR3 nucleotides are TGTGCCAGCGTTACAGGGGACTATGGCTACACCTTC. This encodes CASVTGDYGYTF.